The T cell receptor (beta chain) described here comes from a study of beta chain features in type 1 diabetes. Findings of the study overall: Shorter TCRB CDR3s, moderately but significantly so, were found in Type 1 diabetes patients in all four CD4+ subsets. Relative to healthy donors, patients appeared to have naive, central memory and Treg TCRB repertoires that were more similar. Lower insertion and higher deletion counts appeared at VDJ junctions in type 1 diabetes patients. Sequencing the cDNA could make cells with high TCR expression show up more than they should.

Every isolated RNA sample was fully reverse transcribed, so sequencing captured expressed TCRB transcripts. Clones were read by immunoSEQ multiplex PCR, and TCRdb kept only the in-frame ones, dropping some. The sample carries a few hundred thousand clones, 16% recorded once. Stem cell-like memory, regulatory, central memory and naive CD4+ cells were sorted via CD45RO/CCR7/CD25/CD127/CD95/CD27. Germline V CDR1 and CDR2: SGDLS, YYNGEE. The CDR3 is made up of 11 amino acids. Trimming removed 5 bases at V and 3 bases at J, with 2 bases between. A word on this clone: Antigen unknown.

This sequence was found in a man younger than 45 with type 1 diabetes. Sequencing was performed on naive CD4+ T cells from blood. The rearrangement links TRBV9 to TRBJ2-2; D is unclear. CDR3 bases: TGTGCCAGCAGTTACACCGGGGAGCTGTTTTTT. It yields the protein CASSYTGELFF.